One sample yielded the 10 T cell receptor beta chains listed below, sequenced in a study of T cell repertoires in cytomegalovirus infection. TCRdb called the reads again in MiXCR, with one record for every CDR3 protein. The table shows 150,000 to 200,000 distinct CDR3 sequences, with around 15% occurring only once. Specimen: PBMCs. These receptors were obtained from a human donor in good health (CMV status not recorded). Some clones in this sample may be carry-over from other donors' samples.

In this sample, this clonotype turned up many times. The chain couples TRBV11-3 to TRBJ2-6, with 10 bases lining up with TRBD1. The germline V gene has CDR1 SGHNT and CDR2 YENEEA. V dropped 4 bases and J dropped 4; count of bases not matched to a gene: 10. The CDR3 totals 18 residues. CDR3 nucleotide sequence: TGTGCCAGCAGCTCCACGGGACAGGGGAGATCCGGGGCCAACGTCCTGACTTTC. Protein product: CASSSTGQGRSGANVLTF.

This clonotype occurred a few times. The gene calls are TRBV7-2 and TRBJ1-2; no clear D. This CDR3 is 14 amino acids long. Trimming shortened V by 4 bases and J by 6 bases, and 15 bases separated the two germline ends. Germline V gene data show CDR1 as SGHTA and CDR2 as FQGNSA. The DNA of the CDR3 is TGTGCCAGCAGCTCCCCCAAGTCCGTCCATGGCTACACCTTC. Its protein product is CASSSPKSVHGYTF.

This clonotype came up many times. This CDR3 reads CASSLTGIGQPQHF. CDR3 in DNA: TGTGCCAGCAGCTTGACAGGGATCGGACAGCCCCAGCATTTT. The V and J genes are TRBV11-1 and TRBJ1-5, with 7 nucleotides matching TRBD1. The CDR3 is 14 residues long. Looked up from germline, CDR1 is SGHAT and CDR2 is FQDESV (reference sequence). The V and J ends lost 3 bases and 7 bases, in that order; junction bases with no gene match: 6.

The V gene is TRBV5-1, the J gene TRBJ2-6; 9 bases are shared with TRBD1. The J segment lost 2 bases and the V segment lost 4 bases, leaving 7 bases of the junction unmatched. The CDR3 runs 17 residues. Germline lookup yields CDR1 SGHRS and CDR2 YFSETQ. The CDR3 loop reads CASSPIRQGAGANVLTF. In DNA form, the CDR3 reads TGCGCCAGCAGCCCGATCCGACAGGGGGCTGGGGCCAACGTCCTGACTTTC.

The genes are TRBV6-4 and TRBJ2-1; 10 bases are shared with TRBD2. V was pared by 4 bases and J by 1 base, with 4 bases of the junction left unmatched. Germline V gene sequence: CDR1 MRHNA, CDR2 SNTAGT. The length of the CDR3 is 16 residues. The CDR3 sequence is CASSGSSGGSYNEQFF. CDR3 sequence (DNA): TGTGCCAGCAGTGGGAGTAGCGGGGGGTCCTACAATGAGCAGTTCTTC.

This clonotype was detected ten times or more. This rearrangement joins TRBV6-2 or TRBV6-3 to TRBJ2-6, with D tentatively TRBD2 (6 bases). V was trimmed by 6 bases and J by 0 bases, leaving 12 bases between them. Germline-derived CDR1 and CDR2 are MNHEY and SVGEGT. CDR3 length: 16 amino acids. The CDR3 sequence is CASSGGPLSGANVLTF. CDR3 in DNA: TGTGCCAGCAGCGGGGGACCGCTCTCTGGGGCCAACGTCCTGACTTTC.

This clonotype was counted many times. CDR3 residues: CASKGVGGYTF. Written as DNA, the CDR3 is TGTGCCAGCAAGGGGGTAGGGGGCTACACCTTC. The V gene is TRBV6-1, the J gene TRBJ1-2, with a weak D call TRBD1 (6 bases). V was clipped by 7 bases and J by 8 bases, with 11 bases between them. Germline V gives CDR1 MNHNS, CDR2 SASEGT. The CDR3 consists of 11 residues.

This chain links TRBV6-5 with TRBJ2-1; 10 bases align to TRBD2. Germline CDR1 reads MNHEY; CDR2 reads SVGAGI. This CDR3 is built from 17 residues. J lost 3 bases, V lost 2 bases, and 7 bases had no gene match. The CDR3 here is CASSYKASGSHYNEQFF. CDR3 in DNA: TGTGCCAGCAGTTACAAGGCTAGCGGGAGCCACTACAATGAGCAGTTCTTC.

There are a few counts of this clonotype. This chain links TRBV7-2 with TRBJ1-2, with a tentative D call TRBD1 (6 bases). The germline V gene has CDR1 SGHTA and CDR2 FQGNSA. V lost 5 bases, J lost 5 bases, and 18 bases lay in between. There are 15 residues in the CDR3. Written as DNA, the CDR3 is TGTGCCAGCAGCGACATACAGGGTTTTGGGTATGGCTACACCTTC. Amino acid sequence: CASSDIQGFGYGYTF.

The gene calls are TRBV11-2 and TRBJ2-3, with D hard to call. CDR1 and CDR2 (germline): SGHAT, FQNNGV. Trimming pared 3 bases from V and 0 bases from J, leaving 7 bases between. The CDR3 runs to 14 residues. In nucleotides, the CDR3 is TGTGCCAGCAGCTTTGTCCTTAGCACAGATACGCAGTATTTT. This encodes CASSFVLSTDTQYF.